The subject of this entry is one T cell receptor beta chain. The antigen is undetermined. V was clipped by 5 bases and J by 6 bases; unmatched bases: 4. Germline values: CDR1 LGHNA, CDR2 YSLEER. The CDR3 runs 14 residues. TCRdb's copy holds only in-frame clones and misses some; the assay was immunoSEQ multiplex PCR. The sample has nearly 1,000,000 clones; approximately 76% are singletons. These data originate in a study of shared clonotypes between healthy human individuals. Study-wide context: Aged 18 to 49, the donors were a couple of women and three men. Study findings and constraints: Naive subsets tended to show greater estimated richness than memory subsets.

This TCR derives from a young man in good health. V and J are TRBV4-3 and TRBJ2-2; 9 bases agree with TRBD2. Sample: memory CD4+ T cells sorted from blood. Subset in this sample: CD45RA-negative fraction. The CDR3 DNA reads as TGCGCCAGCAGCGTAGCGGGAGTCCCCGGGGAGCTGTTTTTT. This codes for CASSVAGVPGELFF.